A selection of T cell receptor beta chains follows, all from one sample in a study of T-cell reconstitution after alpha-beta-depleted transplantation in children. TCRdb analysed the PCR reads with MiXCR anew, one entry per CDR3 protein. The data show over 200,000 distinct CDR3 sequences, around a sixth seen once. The specimen comprised PBMCs, mostly from graft donor cells, sampled 360 days after TCRalphabeta/CD19-depleted stem cell transplant. The receptors shown here come from a male patient aged 2 to 10 who had a stem cell transplant for acute lymphoblastic leukemia, so the T cells may come from the graft donor. Both conserved end residues are part of each CDR3. Fields, in order: J gene, clone size, V gene, CDR3 protein. Clone sizes are given selectively: once, few, many, or a class where the clone is expanded.

>TRBJ2-3|few|TRBV18
CASSPEERAYTDTQYF
>TRBJ1-6|few|TRBV4-2
CASRHSAGRPLHF
>TRBJ1-2|NA|TRBV20-1
CSARDRQGPVGYTF
>TRBJ2-7|few|TRBV5-1
CASSLGPGATIEQYF
>TRBJ2-5|many|TRBV12-3/TRBV12-4
CASRQGRETQYF
>TRBJ2-2|few|TRBV6-5
CASSFRGPDTGELFF
>TRBJ2-2|NA|TRBV5-1
CASSLMGANTGELFF
>TRBJ2-3|NA|TRBV27
CASSQDGATQYF
>TRBJ2-3|NA|TRBV4-3
CASSQDNGRTDTQYF
>TRBJ2-3|NA|TRBV6-1
CASSGNDNTDTQYF
>TRBJ2-3|NA|TRBV12-3/TRBV12-4
CASSSGLAGGPLRNTQYF
>TRBJ2-1|few|TRBV6-1
CASSQTPARDPRVF
>TRBJ1-1|many|TRBV18
CASSQRTGRLSTEAFF
>TRBJ2-3|NA|TRBV20-1
CSALPSWQYF
>TRBJ1-2|NA|TRBV6-5
CASSSSDYGYTF
>TRBJ2-1|few|TRBV20-1
CSARPAGYYNEQFF
>TRBJ2-2|NA|TRBV28
CASSTARTANTGELFF
>TRBJ2-1|NA|TRBV20-1
CSARSRPSRGYNEQFF
>TRBJ2-1|NA|TRBV10-3
CAARTARVLFF
>TRBJ2-5|NA|TRBV30
CAWFPRGTSGRRKAQYF
>TRBJ1-1|NA|TRBV7-6
CASSLAETGTFHTEAFF
>TRBJ2-7|NA|TRBV30
CAWSVFRGTSPTKQYF
>TRBJ1-3|few|TRBV15
CATSPGYFSGNTIYF
>TRBJ2-7|few|TRBV27
CASSWSPGTGGNEQYF
>TRBJ2-5|NA|TRBV28
CASSLSGREYF
>TRBJ2-1|few|TRBV28
CASSPGNNEQFF
>TRBJ2-5|few|TRBV20-1
CSARPGVPGGPGETQYF
>TRBJ2-7|few|TRBV7-2
CASSLASGGIGPYEQYF
>TRBJ2-5|NA|TRBV7-2
CAYRKWGTQYF
>TRBJ1-1|few|TRBV7-9
CASSPRTGKAEAFF
>TRBJ2-1|few|TRBV27
CASSPLRGASSYNEQFF
>TRBJ1-5|NA|TRBV12-5
CASGPGEGRQPQHF
>TRBJ2-1|many|TRBV5-1
CASSLFQTRYSYNEQFF
>TRBJ1-4|NA|TRBV4-3
CASSRTNTEKLFF
>TRBJ2-5|NA|TRBV25-1
CASSEGKRGEETQYF
>TRBJ2-1|NA|TRBV3-1
CASSRIAGDHEQFF
>TRBJ2-7|once|TRBV7-9
CASSLAGFYEQYF
>TRBJ2-1|few|TRBV28
CASSDGGTYEQFF
>TRBJ2-1|many|TRBV10-1
CASSEATLAKYNEQFF
>TRBJ2-1|few|TRBV6-1
CASSQRTGMWTGYNEQFF
>TRBJ2-1|many|TRBV6-5
CASSYSRYEQFF
>TRBJ2-7|many|TRBV12-3/TRBV12-4
CASSLWTYEQYF
>TRBJ2-2|few|TRBV27
CASSFGFNTGELFF
>TRBJ1-2|few|TRBV28
CASSFWSRLYGYTF
>TRBJ2-2|few|TRBV6-2/TRBV6-3
CASRNLPGELFF
>TRBJ2-7|NA|TRBV15
CATSRDLRESTYEQYF
>TRBJ2-3|many|TRBV9
CASSAGALSTDTQYF
>TRBJ1-1|few|TRBV12-3/TRBV12-4
CASSTPYAGGRRTEAFF
>TRBJ2-1|few|TRBV3-1
CASSQDLRHYNEQFF
>TRBJ2-6|few|TRBV2
CASLRDSSSGANVLTF
>TRBJ1-5|few|TRBV28
CASSVDSNQPQHF
>TRBJ2-3|NA|TRBV2
CASPPNFTGKPDTQYF
>TRBJ2-5|NA|TRBV12-3/TRBV12-4
CASSGFIAVPETQYF
>TRBJ1-1|few|TRBV25-1
CASSEYTRGGDRSGTEAFF
>TRBJ2-1|NA|TRBV12-3/TRBV12-4
CASSPSGSYSYNEQFF
>TRBJ2-7|NA|TRBV3-1
CASSQRRGLAGAAYEQYF
>TRBJ1-2|NA|TRBV12-3/TRBV12-4
CASSAYRRSYGYTF
>TRBJ2-3|few|TRBV9
CASSNRLRTSTDTQYF